The sequence of this T cell receptor beta chain was determined in a study of T cells in Graves' hyperthyroidism and ophthalmopathy. Looking at the study overall: Peripheral blood was obtained at initial diagnosis, preceding any treatment. Findings and limits, study-wide: Most thyroid clonotypes expanded above 0.001 appeared in blood too. In validation, the model predicted ophthalmopathy. These predictions came a median approximately 5.9 months before onset.

Ophthalmopathy patients had Clinical Activity Score at least 3, NOSPECS grade at least 4, duration under 3 months. Amplification yielded TCR beta CDR3 regions, with RNA transcripts as the source. Researchers ran a first-round RT-PCR on the TCR CDR3 using the HTBI primer set. TCRdb reprocessed the multiplex PCR reads via MiXCR and lists one record per CDR3 protein. The sample has about 400,000 distinct CDR3 sequences, 14% seen once; the top ten hold around 20%. This CDR3 is 15 amino acids long. The germline V gene has CDR1 DFQATT and CDR2 SNEGSKA (reference sequence). V lost 0 bases, J lost 6 bases, and 17 bases lay in between. This clonotype was picked up many times. Its specificity is unknown.

The chain uses TRBV20-1 and TRBJ1-1; D uncertain. This clonotype was sampled from a woman aged 30 to 39 with Graves' ophthalmopathy. The sample was blood. CDR3 sequence: CSARDHGRSVAEAFF. DNA of the CDR3: TGCAGTGCTAGAGATCACGGCAGGTCGGTGGCTGAAGCTTTCTTT.